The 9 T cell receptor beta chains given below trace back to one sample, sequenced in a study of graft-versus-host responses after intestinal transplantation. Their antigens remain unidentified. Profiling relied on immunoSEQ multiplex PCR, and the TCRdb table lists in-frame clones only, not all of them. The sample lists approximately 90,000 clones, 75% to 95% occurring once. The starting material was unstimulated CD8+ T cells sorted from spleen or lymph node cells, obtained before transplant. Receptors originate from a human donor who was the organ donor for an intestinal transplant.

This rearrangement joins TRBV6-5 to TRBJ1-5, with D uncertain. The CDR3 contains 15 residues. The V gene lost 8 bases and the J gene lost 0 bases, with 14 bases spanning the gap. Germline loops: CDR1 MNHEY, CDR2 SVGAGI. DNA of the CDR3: TGTGCCAGCTCTATGCTGTTGAGTAGCAATCAGCCCCAGCATTTT. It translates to CASSMLLSSNQPQHF.

CDR3 loop: CASSGTEEYGYTF. For the CDR3, the DNA is TGTGCCAGCAGTGGGACAGAGGAATATGGCTACACCTTC. V and J are TRBV6-1 and TRBJ1-2, with D possibly matching TRBD1 (6 bases). The CDR3 covers 13 residues. Germline V gene sequence: CDR1 MNHNS, CDR2 SASEGT. The V end was cut by 4 bases, the J end by 5 bases, with 11 bases between.

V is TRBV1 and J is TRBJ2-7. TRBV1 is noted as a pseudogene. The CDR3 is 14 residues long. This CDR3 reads CTSSPGPSTCEQYF. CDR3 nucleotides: TGCACCAGCAGCCCGGGGCCCTCCACGTGCGAGCAGTACTTC.

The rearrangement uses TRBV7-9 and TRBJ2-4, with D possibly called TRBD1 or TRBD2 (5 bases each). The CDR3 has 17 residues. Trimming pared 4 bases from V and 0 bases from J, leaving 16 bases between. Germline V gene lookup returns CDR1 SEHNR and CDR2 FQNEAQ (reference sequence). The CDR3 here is CASSSGRGGLAKNIQYF. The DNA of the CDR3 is TGTGCCAGCAGCTCCGGTAGGGGCGGGCTAGCCAAAAACATTCAGTACTTC.

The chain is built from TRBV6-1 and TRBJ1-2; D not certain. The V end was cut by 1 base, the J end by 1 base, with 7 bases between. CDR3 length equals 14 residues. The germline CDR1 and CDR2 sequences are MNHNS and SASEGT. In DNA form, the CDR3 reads TGTGCCAGCAGTGAAGAGGCGTTTAACTATGGCTACACCTTC. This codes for CASSEEAFNYGYTF.

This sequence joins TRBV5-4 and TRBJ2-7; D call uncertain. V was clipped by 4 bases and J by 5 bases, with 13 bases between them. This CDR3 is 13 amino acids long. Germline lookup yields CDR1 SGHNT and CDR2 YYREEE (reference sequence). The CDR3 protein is CASSQWNEDEQYF. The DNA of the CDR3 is TGTGCCAGCAGCCAATGGAACGAGGACGAGCAGTACTTC.

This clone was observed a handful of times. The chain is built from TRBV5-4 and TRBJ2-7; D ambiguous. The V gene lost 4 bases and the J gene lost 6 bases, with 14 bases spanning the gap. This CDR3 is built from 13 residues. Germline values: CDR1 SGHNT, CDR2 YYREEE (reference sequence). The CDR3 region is CASSPTSSSEQYF. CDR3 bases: TGTGCCAGCAGCCCGACTTCATCATCCGAGCAGTACTTC.

The CDR3 sequence: CASSFLNSYEQYF. CDR3 DNA: TGCGCCAGCAGCTTCCTGAACTCCTACGAGCAGTACTTC. The V gene is TRBV5-1, the J gene TRBJ2-7; D not resolved. In germline, CDR1 is SGHRS, CDR2 YFSETQ. The length of the CDR3 is 13 residues. Trimming took 2 bases from V and 0 from J, leaving 6 bases between them.

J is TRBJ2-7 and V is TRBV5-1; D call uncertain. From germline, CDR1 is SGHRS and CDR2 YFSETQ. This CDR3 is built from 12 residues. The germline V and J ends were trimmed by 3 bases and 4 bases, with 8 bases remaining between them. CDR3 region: CASSSNPYEQYF. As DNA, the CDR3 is TGCGCCAGCAGCTCCAACCCATACGAGCAGTACTTC.